The clone carrying this TCR beta chain was observed many times. The time point was: before trial treatment. Donors, who were enrolled in a single-arm phase I dose-escalation trial, received nivolumab, ipilimumab, aspirin, low-dose cyclophosphamide and low-dose radiotherapy. This specimen comes from a study of low-dose radiotherapy and immunotherapy resistance in tumors. Across the whole study: 1 Gy per fraction was delivered to Cohort 2 every two weeks, for 13 Gy total over 26 weeks. Patients received 300 mg of oral aspirin each day across four cycles, commencing on cycle 1 day 1.

Alpha- and beta-chain coverage of first-strand cDNA came from TRAV- and TRBV-specific primers. The authors amplified TCRs for 20 to 25 PCR cycles with a constant-region primer and a V-primer adapter. TCRdb re-called the reads through MiXCR, storing one row per CDR3 protein. The sample carries fewer than 90,000 distinct CDR3 sequences, approximately 20% recorded once. This clonotype was sampled from a male donor with prostate cancer. The sequencing used PBMCs, collected before treatment.

The chain's CDR3 is CASSYSGTDEETQYF. CDR3 nucleotides: TGTGCCAGCAGTTACTCTGGGACTGATGAAGAGACCCAGTACTTC. The chain has TRBV6-8 and TRBJ2-5; D is possibly TRBD2 (6 bases). The CDR3 loop spans 15 amino acids. Germline V gives CDR1 MNHGY, CDR2 SAAAGT. V dropped 0 bases and J dropped 3 bases, with 11 bases sitting between them.